Presented here are 24 T cell receptor beta chains from one specimen sequenced in a study of blood T cells in healthy people across ages. A sample-barcoded 5' primer and a J-beta primer mix were used in a second PCR of roughly 7 to 12 cycles. TCRdb reanalysed the 5' RACE reads using MiXCR and keeps one entry per CDR3 protein. The sample lists 700,000 to 900,000 distinct CDR3 sequences, roughly 53% occurring once. Sequencing was done on a sample of blood. These receptors came from a man older than 75 in good health.

The rearrangement links TRBV6-1 to TRBJ2-4; unclear D gene. The V end was cut by 8 bases, the J end by 6 bases, with 8 bases between. Germline values: CDR1 MNHNS, CDR2 SASEGT. The CDR3 is 11 residues long. CDR3 nucleotides: TGTGCCAGCGGTGTCGGAAACATTCAGTACTTC. Protein: CASGVGNIQYF.

This clonotype was found a few times. V gene TRBV20-1 combines with J gene TRBJ2-4; D not certain. The J call may be in error: the DNA end matches TRBJ2-7 better. Germline CDR1 and CDR2: DFQATT and SNEGSKA (reference sequence). The length of the CDR3 is 13 residues. CDR3 DNA sequence: TGCAGTGCGAACCGTGATAGCTCCTACGAGCAGTACTTC. Translated: CSANRDSSYEQYF.

As regards this clonotype: One junction end disagrees with the germline gene, perhaps due to a read error. J is TRBJ2-7 and V is TRBV10-3; D gene uncertain. The CDR3 spans 14 residues. The germline CDR1 and CDR2 sequences are ENHRY and SYGVKD. CDR3: CAISEQIQSYGQYF. The CDR3, as DNA: TGTGCCATCAGTGAACAGATTCAGTCCTACGGGCAGTACTTC.

This clonotype was counted a few times. V usage is TRBV7-6 and J usage is TRBJ2-7; maybe TRBD2 (6 bases). CDR1 is SGHVS and CDR2 is FNYEAQ in the germline V gene. V gave up 0 bases and J gave up 3 bases, with 21 bases separating them. This CDR3 region has 18 residues. The CDR3, as DNA: TGTGCCAGCAGCTTAGCGCGGATGGCTGGGATGGGAGGCTACGAGCAGTACTTC. Translation: CASSLARMAGMGGYEQYF.

The chain combines TRBV28 with TRBJ1-6; 11 bases align to TRBD1. The CDR3 is 17 amino acids. The junction had 5 bases not matched to a gene; V was cut back by 6 bases and J by 1 base. CDR1 and CDR2 (germline): MDHEN, SYDVKM. CDR3 nucleotides: TGTGCCAGCAGCCCCCGGGACAGGGGGTCCTATAATTCACCCCTCCACTTT. It translates to CASSPRDRGSYNSPLHF.

CDR3: CAISEHRGDNEQFF. The DNA for the CDR3 is TGTGCCATCAGTGAGCATCGGGGGGACAATGAGCAGTTCTTC. J is TRBJ2-1 and V is TRBV10-3, with TRBD2 matching 7 bases. The CDR3 covers 14 residues. J lost 5 bases, V lost 2 bases, and 3 bases had no gene match. The germline V gene encodes CDR1 ENHRY and CDR2 SYGVKD.

The chain combines TRBV24-1 with TRBJ2-3, with 7 nucleotides matching TRBD1. CDR3 length: 14 residues. V lost 9 bases, J lost 3 bases, and 8 bases stayed unmatched. CDR1 is KGHDR, CDR2 SFDVKD, per germline. Here the CDR3 DNA reads TGTGCCACCTCCGGGACAGTGGGTACAGATACGCAGTATTTT. As protein: CATSGTVGTDTQYF.

This clonotype was picked up one time. The CDR3 DNA sequence: TGTGCCAGCTCACCTGCTAGCGGGAGCCGAGACGCGTATTTT. Its protein is CASSPASGSRDAYF. J is TRBJ2-3 and V is TRBV18, with TRBD2 matching 10 bases. CDR1 is KGHSH, CDR2 LQKENI, per germline. CDR3 length: 14 residues. V dropped 3 bases and J dropped 14; count of bases not matched to a gene: 11.

The CDR3 loop reads CSVRNTEAFF. The CDR3 region has the DNA TGCAGCGTCCGGAACACTGAAGCTTTCTTT. The chain has TRBV29-1 and TRBJ1-1; no clear D gene. V was pared by 6 bases and J by 1 base, with 3 bases between. The CDR3 spans 10 residues. Looked up from germline, CDR1 is SQVTM and CDR2 is ANQGSEA.

This clonotype was found many times. The rearrangement joins TRBV6-1 to TRBJ1-4; 7 nucleotides agree with TRBD1. The CDR3 loop spans 14 amino acids. The germline V gene encodes CDR1 MNHNS and CDR2 SASEGT. Trimming at V came to 6 bases and at J to 11 bases, leaving 12 bases not matched to a gene. The chain's CDR3 is CASSDGTATEKLFF. The CDR3 DNA sequence: TGTGCCAGCAGCGACGGGACAGCTACGGAGAAACTGTTTTTT.

This chain joins TRBV9 and TRBJ2-7, with D uncertain. CDR1 is SGDLS, CDR2 YYNGEE, per germline. This CDR3 is 13 amino acids long. Trimming removed 4 bases from V and 7 bases from J, with 15 bases in between. CDR3 nucleotides: TGTGCCAGCAGCCTGGACCCAACTCGGGAGCAGTACTTC. Amino acids: CASSLDPTREQYF.

This sequence joins TRBV4-2 and TRBJ2-4; weak D call: TRBD2 (7 bases). The DNA end favors TRBJ2-7, so the J call may be wrong. Per germline, CDR1 LGHNA and CDR2 YNFKEQ. This CDR3 region has 16 residues. This CDR3 reads CASSREGGTSSYEQYF. The CDR3 DNA sequence: TGTGCCAGCAGCCGGGAGGGGGGGACATCCTCCTACGAGCAGTACTTC.

This clonotype came up a few times. This sequence joins TRBV12-3 or TRBV12-4 and TRBJ1-1, with 9 bases fitting TRBD1. The CDR3 totals 14 residues. J lost 6 bases, V lost 8 bases, and 10 bases had no gene match. DNA for the CDR3: TGTGCCAGCGGAGCCGGGACAGGGAGACCTGAAGCTTTCTTT. It yields the protein CASGAGTGRPEAFF.

V is TRBV6-1 and J is TRBJ2-5; D possibly uses TRBD1 or TRBD2 (5 bases each). The CDR3 is 13 residues long. CDR1 and CDR2 (germline): MNHNS, SASEGT. The V end lost 4 bases, the J end lost 11 bases, and 17 bases lay between the germline ends. The CDR3 reads CASSVRAGREQYF. The CDR3 DNA sequence: TGTGCCAGCAGTGTTCGGGCAGGGAGAGAGCAGTACTTC.

V gene TRBV2 combines with J gene TRBJ1-5; 7 bases align to TRBD1. This CDR3 has 15 amino acids. The germline V gene has CDR1 SNHLY and CDR2 FYNNEI. J lost 2 bases, V lost 5 bases, and 6 bases had no gene match. As DNA, the CDR3 is TGTGCCAGCAGTCCGGGACAGAGCCGCAATCAGCCCCAGCATTTT. This translates into CASSPGQSRNQPQHF.

The V gene is TRBV10-3, the J gene TRBJ2-3; 7 nucleotides line up with TRBD2. The CDR3 length is 14 residues. With 6 bases clipped from V and 3 bases from J, the junction kept 6 bases outside the gene matches. The germline V gene encodes CDR1 ENHRY and CDR2 SYGVKD. CDR3 loop: CAIRGAGRTDTQYF. DNA of the CDR3: TGTGCCATCAGAGGAGCGGGAAGGACAGATACGCAGTATTTT.

In this sample, this clonotype turned up a few times. The CDR3 DNA follows: TGTGCCAGCAGTCCCTCTGGACAGGGGACCTACGAGCAGTACTTC. It encodes CASSPSGQGTYEQYF. The genes are TRBV6-5 and TRBJ2-7, with TRBD1 identical over 9 bases. This CDR3 contains 15 residues. CDR1 and CDR2 (germline): MNHEY, SVGAGI. V lost 5 bases to trimming and J lost 2 bases; unmatched junction nucleotides: 7.

The V call is TRBV10-3, the J call TRBJ2-1; 11 bases fit TRBD2. The CDR3 runs to 17 residues. Germline-derived CDR1 and CDR2 are ENHRY and SYGVKD. After removal of 6 bases from V and 0 bases from J, the junction contained 7 bases not matched to a gene. The CDR3 is CAISGTSGSSSYNEQFF. CDR3 nucleotide sequence: TGTGCCATCAGCGGGACTAGCGGCAGCAGCTCCTACAATGAGCAGTTCTTC.

The V and J genes are TRBV6-5 and TRBJ1-2; 9 bases fit TRBD1. The CDR3 is made up of 13 amino acids. CDR1 and CDR2 from the germline V gene are MNHEY and SVGAGI. V lost 7 bases to trimming and J lost 5 bases; unmatched junction nucleotides: 5. This CDR3 is CASKRTGEYGYTF. The CDR3, as DNA: TGTGCCAGCAAACGGACAGGGGAGTATGGCTACACCTTC.

The gene calls are TRBV2 and TRBJ1-6; D is possibly TRBD1 (5 bases). CDR3 length equals 15 residues. The germline V gene encodes CDR1 SNHLY and CDR2 FYNNEI. V gave up 7 bases and J gave up 3 bases, with 13 bases separating them. The CDR3 bases are TGTGCCAGCACCGAGGGGAACAGCTATAATTCACCCCTCCACTTT. This encodes CASTEGNSYNSPLHF.

This clonotype was counted ten times or more. This chain links TRBV7-2 with TRBJ2-1; the D call may be TRBD1 or TRBD2 (5 bases each). Trimming removed 2 bases from V and 7 bases from J, with 9 bases in between. This CDR3 comprises 13 residues. Germline-derived CDR1 and CDR2 are SGHTA and FQGNSA. The CDR3 is CASSLWWGNEQFF. For the CDR3, the DNA is TGTGCCAGCAGCTTATGGTGGGGGAATGAGCAGTTCTTC.

The chain has TRBV24-1 and TRBJ2-1; 8 positions agree with TRBD2. Germline lookup yields CDR1 KGHDR and CDR2 SFDVKD. Trimming at V came to 10 bases and at J to 7 bases, leaving 8 bases not matched to a gene. This CDR3 contains 13 residues. CDR3 sequence reads: CATSGTSENEQFF. The CDR3 nucleotides read TGTGCCACTAGCGGGACTTCAGAGAATGAGCAGTTCTTC.

This clonotype was detected only a few times. V usage is TRBV11-2 and J usage is TRBJ2-6; D call uncertain. CDR3 length: 19 amino acids. Germline assignment: CDR1 SGHAT and CDR2 FQNNGV. V lost 1 base to trimming and J lost 0 bases, with 16 bases between them. CDR3: CASSLGLWTVDSGANVLTF. The CDR3 DNA is TGTGCCAGCAGCTTAGGTTTGTGGACGGTAGACTCTGGGGCCAACGTCCTGACTTTC.

This clonotype has a handful of counts. V gene TRBV5-5 combines with J gene TRBJ2-1; 9 bases line up with TRBD1. Losses at the gene ends were 4 bases for V and 0 bases for J; bases not matched to a gene: 2. Germline assignment: CDR1 SGHKS and CDR2 YYEKEE (reference sequence). CDR3 length: 15 amino acids. The CDR3 bases are TGTGCCAGCAGCCGGACAGGGGACTCCTACAATGAGCAGTTCTTC. Translation gives CASSRTGDSYNEQFF.